A single sample gave rise to the 10 T cell receptor beta chains below, sequenced in a study of blood T cell repertoires in COVID-19. The table came from immunoSEQ multiplex PCR; TCRdb's copy has only in-frame clones and leaves some out. The table shows about 190,000 clones, with approximately 88% occurring only once. The sample comprised PBMCs or T cells enriched from blood (not recorded which). These TCRs come from a woman in her 30s who had recovered from COVID-19.

The chain links TRBV5-1 to TRBJ2-5; 14 positions agree with TRBD2. With V trimmed by 2 bases and J by 8 bases, 5 bases remained unmatched. CDR1 SGHRS and CDR2 YFSETQ come from the germline V gene. The CDR3 contains 15 residues. In DNA form, the CDR3 reads TGCGCCAGCAGCTTTGGACTAGCGGGGGGCCGAACCCAGTACTTC. Translation gives CASSFGLAGGRTQYF.

This chain uses TRBV20-1 with TRBJ2-2; no clear D gene. The CDR3 loop spans 13 amino acids. Trimming cost V 3 bases and J 5 bases, with 10 bases left between them. Germline V gene data show CDR1 as DFQATT and CDR2 as SNEGSKA (reference sequence). CDR3 bases: TGCAGTGCTAGTTCGAGGTTAACCGGGGAGCTGTTTTTT. Amino acid sequence: CSASSRLTGELFF.

The CDR3 sequence is CASSLGDSSNQPQHF. DNA of the CDR3: TGTGCCAGCAGCTTAGGCGACAGTAGCAATCAGCCCCAGCATTTT. V gene TRBV7-9 combines with J gene TRBJ1-5, with TRBD1 as a possible D gene (5 bases). Trimming pared 1 base from V and 0 bases from J, leaving 7 bases between. This CDR3 comprises 15 residues. Germline values: CDR1 SEHNR, CDR2 FQNEAQ (reference sequence).

The V and J genes are TRBV19 and TRBJ1-4, with no clear D. Between the trimmed V and J ends, which lost 4 bases and 6 bases, there was a span of 15 bases. The CDR3 covers 15 residues. Germline values: CDR1 LNHDA, CDR2 SQIVND (reference sequence). The CDR3 sequence: CASSKSDYRDEKLFF. CDR3 nucleotide sequence: TGTGCCAGTAGTAAGTCAGACTATCGGGATGAAAAACTGTTTTTT.

This chain links TRBV28 with TRBJ1-4; 10 positions agree with TRBD1. With 7 bases clipped from V and 6 bases from J, the junction kept 8 bases outside the gene matches. Looked up from germline, CDR1 is MDHEN and CDR2 is SYDVKM. CDR3 length: 15 residues. The CDR3 spells CASTPTGTGDEKLFF. Here the CDR3 DNA reads TGTGCCAGCACCCCAACCGGGACAGGGGATGAAAAACTGTTTTTT.

The rearrangement uses TRBV6-5 and TRBJ1-5; a possible D gene is TRBD1 (5 bases). Trimming removed 8 bases at V and 5 bases at J, with 7 bases between. Per the germline V gene, CDR1 is MNHEY and CDR2 is SVGAGI. CDR3 length equals 11 residues. The CDR3 region has the DNA TGTGCCAGCGGCAGGGATCAGCCCCAGCATTTT. Amino acids: CASGRDQPQHF.

The chain links TRBV28 to TRBJ2-1; tentatively, D is TRBD2 (5 bases). Germline CDR1 reads MDHEN; CDR2 reads SYDVKM. The length of the CDR3 is 15 residues. V was trimmed by 4 bases and J by 8 bases, leaving 18 bases between them. CDR3 region: CASSSPPTVSDEQFF. DNA of the CDR3: TGTGCCAGCAGTTCCCCGCCGACGGTTAGCGATGAGCAGTTCTTC.

This chain uses TRBV27 with TRBJ2-3; maybe TRBD2 (6 bases). V was shortened by 5 bases and J by 6 bases, with 21 bases between the two germline ends. Germline loops: CDR1 MNHEY, CDR2 SMNVEV (reference sequence). The CDR3 consists of 16 residues. CDR3: CASSPPGTPILDTQYF. The CDR3 nucleotides are TGTGCCAGCAGTCCGCCCGGGACTCCGATCCTGGATACGCAGTATTTT.

The rearrangement uses TRBV5-6 and TRBJ1-2, with 9 bases lining up with TRBD1. CDR1 and CDR2 from the germline V gene are SGHDT and YYEEEE. The CDR3 has 16 amino acids. The V gene end was trimmed by 4 bases and the J gene end by 6 bases; junction bases not matched to a gene: 13. As DNA, the CDR3 is TGTGCCAGCAGCAAGGAGACAGGGGGTCTAGGGGATGGCTACACCTTC. Translated, it gives CASSKETGGLGDGYTF.

The chain has TRBV10-1 and TRBJ1-1; D may be TRBD1 (5 bases). V dropped 5 bases and J dropped 4 bases, with 11 bases sitting between them. CDR1 is WNHNN and CDR2 is SYGVQD in the germline V gene (reference sequence). The CDR3 sequence is 13 residues long. The CDR3 bases are TGCGCCAGCAGTTCCCAGGGCGGCACTGAAGCTTTCTTT. Translated, it gives CASSSQGGTEAFF.